Listed below are T cell receptor beta chains from one sample, sequenced in a study of vaccination and CD4 T cells after COVID-19. Their antigens are not known. MiXCR, run by TCRdb on the PCR reads, gives a single entry per CDR3 protein. The profile covers about 20,000 distinct CDR3 sequences, with 43% appearing a single time and around 14% taken by the ten largest. Sample: CD4+ T cells from blood, cultured in vitro. These receptors came from a human donor who had recovered from COVID-19. Each CDR3 is given with its conserved first and last residue. The D gene is left open where the match is weak. Some rows have no size entry. The others give once, few or many, or a class for an expanded clone.

V gene: TRBV6-5
D gene: -
clone size: -
J gene: TRBJ1-3
CDR3 protein: CASSYGQFSGNTIYF
CDR3 DNA: TGTGCCAGCAGTTACGGACAGTTCTCTGGAAACACCATATATTTT

V gene: TRBV10-3
D gene: TRBD1
clone size: -
J gene: TRBJ1-2
CDR3 protein: CAISALDRARGYTF
CDR3 DNA: TGTGCCATCAGTGCCCTGGACAGGGCACGAGGCTACACCTTC

V gene: TRBV5-1
D gene: TRBD1
clone size: -
J gene: TRBJ2-1
CDR3 protein: CASSLTGTGVDEQFF
CDR3 DNA: TGCGCCAGCAGCCTAACCGGGACAGGGGTGGATGAGCAGTTCTTC

V gene: TRBV20-1
D gene: TRBD1
clone size: -
J gene: TRBJ2-3
CDR3 protein: CRARQGPTDTQYF
CDR3 DNA: TGCAGGGCCCGACAGGGGCCCACAGATACGCAGTATTTT

V gene: TRBV28
D gene: -
clone size: -
J gene: TRBJ2-7
CDR3 protein: CASRNGQTYEQYF
CDR3 DNA: TGTGCCAGCAGGAATGGACAGACCTACGAGCAGTACTTC

V gene: TRBV2
D gene: -
clone size: -
J gene: TRBJ1-2
CDR3 protein: CASSTDGGLSYTF
CDR3 DNA: TGTGCCAGCAGTACTGACGGAGGACTTAGCTACACCTTC

V gene: TRBV20-1
D gene: -
clone size: few
J gene: TRBJ1-2
CDR3 protein: CSARPGSYGYTF
CDR3 DNA: TGCAGTGCTAGACCAGGTTCCTATGGCTACACCTTC

V gene: TRBV11-3
D gene: -
clone size: few
J gene: TRBJ2-7
CDR3 protein: CASSLEAGDSYEQYF
CDR3 DNA: TGTGCCAGCAGCTTAGAAGCAGGGGATTCCTACGAGCAGTACTTC

V gene: TRBV4-2
D gene: -
clone size: -
J gene: TRBJ1-2
CDR3 protein: CASSGRYGYTF
CDR3 DNA: TGTGCCAGCAGTGGACGTTATGGCTACACCTTC

V gene: TRBV6-2/TRBV6-3
D gene: TRBD2
clone size: few
J gene: TRBJ2-1
CDR3 protein: CASISGRLAGYNEQFF
CDR3 DNA: TGTGCCAGCATTTCAGGGCGACTAGCGGGGTACAATGAGCAGTTCTTC

V gene: TRBV2
D gene: -
clone size: few
J gene: TRBJ2-7
CDR3 protein: CASSAGTQNYSYEQYF
CDR3 DNA: TGTGCCAGCAGCGCCGGTACTCAGAATTACTCCTACGAGCAGTACTTC

V gene: TRBV19
D gene: -
clone size: -
J gene: TRBJ1-2
CDR3 protein: CASRAANYGYAF
CDR3 DNA: TGTGCCTCTAGGGCAGCTAACTATGGCTACGCCTTC

V gene: TRBV19
D gene: -
clone size: -
J gene: TRBJ2-7
CDR3 protein: CASSITGRGREQYF
CDR3 DNA: TGTGCCAGTAGTATTACAGGGAGAGGTCGGGAGCAGTACTTC

V gene: TRBV11-2
D gene: -
clone size: few
J gene: TRBJ2-5
CDR3 protein: CASSLGWGGGQTQYF
CDR3 DNA: TGTGCCAGCAGCTTAGGCTGGGGGGGCGGGCAGACCCAGTACTTC

V gene: TRBV20-1
D gene: -
clone size: few
J gene: TRBJ2-2
CDR3 protein: CSARNPTTGELFF
CDR3 DNA: TGCAGTGCCAGGAACCCGACCACCGGGGAGCTGTTTTTT

V gene: TRBV4-1
D gene: -
clone size: -
J gene: TRBJ2-3
CDR3 protein: CASSQDWALGNTQYF
CDR3 DNA: TGCGCCAGCAGCCAAGATTGGGCATTGGGGAATACGCAGTATTTT

V gene: TRBV27
D gene: -
clone size: -
J gene: TRBJ2-3
CDR3 protein: CASSLAGDTQYF
CDR3 DNA: TGTGCCAGCAGTTTAGCTGGCGATACGCAGTATTTT

V gene: TRBV7-3
D gene: -
clone size: few
J gene: TRBJ2-1
CDR3 protein: CASSEQGSYNEQFF
CDR3 DNA: TGTGCCAGCAGCGAACAGGGTTCCTACAATGAGCAGTTCTTC

V gene: TRBV12-3/TRBV12-4
D gene: -
clone size: -
J gene: TRBJ1-5
CDR3 protein: CASRRAGPQHF
CDR3 DNA: TGTGCCAGCAGGCGGGCTGGGCCCCAGCATTTT

V gene: TRBV30
D gene: -
clone size: few
J gene: TRBJ1-5
CDR3 protein: CAWSAGSSNQPQHF
CDR3 DNA: TGTGCCTGGAGTGCAGGGAGTAGCAATCAGCCCCAGCATTTT

V gene: TRBV2
D gene: TRBD1
clone size: -
J gene: TRBJ1-4
CDR3 protein: CASSLGQGWVF
CDR3 DNA: TGTGCCAGCAGTCTAGGACAGGGCTGGGTTTTT

V gene: TRBV7-3
D gene: -
clone size: -
J gene: TRBJ2-1
CDR3 protein: CASSRLTGFNEQFF
CDR3 DNA: TGTGCCAGCAGTCGGTTAACAGGGTTCAATGAGCAGTTCTTC

V gene: TRBV12-3/TRBV12-4
D gene: TRBD1
clone size: -
J gene: TRBJ2-7
CDR3 protein: CASSFPRDRSSYEQYF
CDR3 DNA: TGTGCTAGCAGTTTCCCCCGGGACAGGAGCTCCTACGAGCAGTACTTC

V gene: TRBV6-1
D gene: TRBD1
clone size: -
J gene: TRBJ1-2
CDR3 protein: CASSPTTGGSSSYGYTF
CDR3 DNA: TGTGCCAGCAGCCCAACCACAGGGGGAAGTTCCAGCTATGGCTACACCTTC

V gene: TRBV20-1
D gene: -
clone size: few
J gene: TRBJ1-6
CDR3 protein: CSARGNSPLHF
CDR3 DNA: TGCAGTGCTAGAGGGAATTCACCCCTCCACTTT

V gene: TRBV28
D gene: -
clone size: few
J gene: TRBJ1-5
CDR3 protein: CASNQDQPQHF
CDR3 DNA: TGTGCCAGCAACCAGGATCAGCCCCAGCATTTT